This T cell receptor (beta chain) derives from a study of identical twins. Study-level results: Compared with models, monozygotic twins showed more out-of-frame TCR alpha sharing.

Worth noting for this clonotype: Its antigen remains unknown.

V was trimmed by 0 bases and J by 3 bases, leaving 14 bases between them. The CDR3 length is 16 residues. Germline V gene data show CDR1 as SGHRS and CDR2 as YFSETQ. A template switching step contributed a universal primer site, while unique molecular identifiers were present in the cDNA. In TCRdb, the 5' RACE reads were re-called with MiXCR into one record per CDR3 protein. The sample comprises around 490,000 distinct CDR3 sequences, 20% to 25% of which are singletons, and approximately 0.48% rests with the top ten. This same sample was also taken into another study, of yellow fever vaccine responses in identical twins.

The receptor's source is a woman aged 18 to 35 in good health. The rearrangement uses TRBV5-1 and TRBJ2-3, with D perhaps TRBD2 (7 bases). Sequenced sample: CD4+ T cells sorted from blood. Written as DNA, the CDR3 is TGCGCCAGCAGCTTGGAGGCGGGGGCTGGGACAGATACGCAGTATTTT. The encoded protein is CASSLEAGAGTDTQYF.